The 12 T cell receptor beta chains listed next were all sequenced from one sample in a study of T cells in narcolepsy. TCRdb keeps only in-frame clones here, not all; method: immunoSEQ multiplex PCR. Of about 35,000 clones detected, around 80% appear once; the ten largest clones hold 1.1%. Sequenced: memory (CD45RA-) CD4+ T cells from blood. The receptors come from a human donor in good health.

CDR3 in amino acids: CASSRVPGSYEQYF. The CDR3 bases are TGTGCCAGCAGTCGAGTCCCGGGCTCCTACGAGCAGTACTTC. This chain connects TRBV7-2 to TRBJ2-7; D is unclear. CDR1 and CDR2 from the germline V gene are SGHTA and FQGNSA. This CDR3 has 14 amino acids. Deletions cut 6 bases from V and 0 bases from J, with 12 bases between.

This chain joins TRBV6-1 and TRBJ1-2; no firm D call. Trimming shortened V by 7 bases and J by 0 bases, and 12 bases separated the two germline ends. CDR3 length: 14 amino acids. The germline CDR1 and CDR2 sequences are MNHNS and SASEGT. The CDR3 region has the DNA TGTGCCAGCAATCCGACGTTAGCTAACTATGGCTACACCTTC. Translated: CASNPTLANYGYTF.

The gene calls are TRBV5-4 and TRBJ2-5; D tentatively reads TRBD1 or TRBD2 (6 bases each). Trimming removed 3 bases at V and 4 bases at J, with 13 bases between. In germline, CDR1 is SGHNT, CDR2 YYREEE (reference sequence). The CDR3 covers 14 residues. Here the CDR3 DNA reads TGTGCCAGCAGCTCACTGGGGGGCACAGAGACCCAGTACTTC. This sequence encodes CASSSLGGTETQYF.

The rearrangement links TRBV2 to TRBJ2-7, with a weak D call TRBD1 (5 bases). Trimming shortened V by 5 bases and J by 6 bases, and 17 bases separated the two germline ends. Germline loops: CDR1 SNHLY, CDR2 FYNNEI. This CDR3 has 14 amino acids. CDR3 residues: CASSRRGGVGEQYF. CDR3 sequence (DNA): TGTGCCAGCAGTCGAAGGGGTGGGGTTGGCGAGCAGTACTTC.

This chain links TRBV27 with TRBJ2-7; D may correspond to TRBD1 or TRBD2 (5 bases each). Trimming took off 2 bases at V and 4 bases at J, with 15 bases between the two ends. The CDR3 spans 15 residues. Germline V gene lookup returns CDR1 MNHEY and CDR2 SMNVEV (reference sequence). CDR3 coding DNA: TGTGCCAGCAGTTTAGAGGCCGGGGCTAGATACGAGCAGTACTTC. Residues: CASSLEAGARYEQYF.

The chain joins TRBV5-1 to TRBJ2-2; possibly TRBD2 for D (6 bases). V was cut by 3 bases and J by 0 bases, with 18 bases left in between. The CDR3 totals 18 residues. The germline gives CDR1 SGHRS, CDR2 YFSETQ. The CDR3 region has the DNA TGCGCCAGCAGCTCGGGCATATTAGCGGCAACGAACACCGGGGAGCTGTTTTTT. It codes for CASSSGILAATNTGELFF. Full variable domain (outside the CDR3, taken from reference TRBV5-1 and TRBJ2-2): KAGVTQTPRYLIKTRGQQVTLSCSPISGHRSVSWYQQTPGQGLQFLFEYFSETQRNKGNFPGRFSGRQFSNSRSEMNVSTLELGDSALYLCASSSGILAATNTGELFFGEGSRLTVL.

This sequence joins TRBV6-6 and TRBJ2-3; unclear D gene. This CDR3 has 12 amino acids. Germline assignment: CDR1 MNHNY and CDR2 SVGAGI (reference sequence). The germline V and J ends were trimmed by 5 bases and 8 bases, with 11 bases remaining between them. This CDR3 reads CASSTELGTQYF. Written as DNA, the CDR3 is TGTGCCAGCAGTACCGAGCTTGGTACGCAGTATTTT.

J is TRBJ1-6 and V is TRBV28; D might be TRBD1 (6 bases). The CDR3 is made up of 15 amino acids. Deletions cut 6 bases from V and 8 bases from J, with 17 bases between. Germline values: CDR1 MDHEN, CDR2 SYDVKM. Here the CDR3 reads CASRSSRGVDSPLHF. CDR3 sequence (DNA): TGTGCCAGCAGGTCTAGCAGGGGTGTGGATTCACCCCTCCACTTT.

The chain carries TRBV15 and TRBJ2-5; 10 bases fit TRBD1. Germline loops: CDR1 LNHNV, CDR2 YYDKDF (reference sequence). The CDR3 is made up of 16 amino acids. Trimming cost V 1 base and J 5 bases; bases outside gene matches: 7. In nucleotides, the CDR3 is TGTGCCACCAGCAGAGCCCGACAGGGGGCGGCGGAGACCCAGTACTTC. This translates into CATSRARQGAAETQYF.

The chain carries TRBV16 and TRBJ1-2; TRBD1 agrees at 7 bases. Unmatched junction bases numbered 3, after V lost 3 bases and J lost 2 bases. The CDR3 has 14 amino acids. Per the germline V gene, CDR1 is KGHSY and CDR2 is FQNENV. CDR3 coding DNA: TGTGCCAGCAGCCATAGGGGACAGAACTATGGCTACACCTTC. Its translation is CASSHRGQNYGYTF. Variable domain in full (rest from reference TRBV16 and TRBJ1-2): GEEVAQTPKHLVRGEGQKAKLYCAPIKGHSYVFWYQQVLKNEFKFLISFQNENVFDETGMPKERFSAKCLPNSPCSLEIQATKLEDSAVYFCASSHRGQNYGYTFGSGTRLTVV.

The chain is built from TRBV4-2 and TRBJ2-2; TRBD1 agrees at 11 bases. Germline loops: CDR1 LGHNA, CDR2 YNFKEQ. The ends lost 5 bases at V and 5 bases at J; junction bases unmatched: 10. This CDR3 comprises 17 residues. Here the CDR3 reads CASSSYPGTGGTGELFF. In DNA, the CDR3 is TGTGCCAGCAGCTCTTATCCCGGGACAGGGGGGACCGGGGAGCTGTTTTTT.

The chain couples TRBV2 to TRBJ2-2; a possible D gene is TRBD1 (8 bases). Between the trimmed V and J ends, which lost 8 bases and 4 bases, there was a span of 17 bases. The CDR3 sequence is 15 residues long. Germline V gene data show CDR1 as SNHLY and CDR2 as FYNNEI. The CDR3 region is CASGEQGGSTGELFF. The CDR3 DNA reads TGTGCCAGCGGCGAACAGGGGGGGAGCACCGGGGAGCTGTTTTTT.